This TCR beta chain is drawn from a study of blood T cell repertoires in COVID-19. Repertoires were generated with immunoSEQ multiplex PCR, while TCRdb's copy carries only in-frame clones and drops some. The sample includes under 100,000 clones, around 80% of them seen just once. The sequence was obtained from a woman aged 80 or older with active or convalescent COVID-19. The sequenced sample was peripheral blood.

The CDR3 DNA follows: TGTGCCTGTAACCCCCAGGGGCTCTCCTACGAGCAGTACTTC. Encoded protein: CACNPQGLSYEQYF. J is TRBJ2-7 and V is TRBV30; perhaps TRBD1 as D (6 bases). The V end was cut by 6 bases, the J end by 0 bases, with 15 bases between. Germline V CDR1 and CDR2: GTSNPN, SVGIG (reference sequence). The CDR3 contains 14 residues.